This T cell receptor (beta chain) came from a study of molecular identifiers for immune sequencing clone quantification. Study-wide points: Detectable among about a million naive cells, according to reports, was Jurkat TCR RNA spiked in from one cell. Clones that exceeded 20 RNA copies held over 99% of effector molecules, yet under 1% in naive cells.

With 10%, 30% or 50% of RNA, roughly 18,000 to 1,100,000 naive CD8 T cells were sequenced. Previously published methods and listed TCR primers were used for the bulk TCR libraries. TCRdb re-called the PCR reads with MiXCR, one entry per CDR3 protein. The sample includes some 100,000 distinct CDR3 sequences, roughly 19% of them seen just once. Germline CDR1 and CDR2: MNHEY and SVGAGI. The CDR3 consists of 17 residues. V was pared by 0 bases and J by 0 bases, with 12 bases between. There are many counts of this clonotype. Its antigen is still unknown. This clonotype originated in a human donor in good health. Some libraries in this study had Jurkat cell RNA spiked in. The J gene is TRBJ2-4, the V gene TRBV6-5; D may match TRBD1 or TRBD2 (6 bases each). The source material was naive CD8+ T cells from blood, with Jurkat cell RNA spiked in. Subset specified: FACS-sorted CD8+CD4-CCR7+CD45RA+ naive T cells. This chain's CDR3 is CASSYSIGGLAKNIQYF. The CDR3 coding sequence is TGTGCCAGCAGTTACTCGATAGGGGGGCTAGCCAAAAACATTCAGTACTTC.